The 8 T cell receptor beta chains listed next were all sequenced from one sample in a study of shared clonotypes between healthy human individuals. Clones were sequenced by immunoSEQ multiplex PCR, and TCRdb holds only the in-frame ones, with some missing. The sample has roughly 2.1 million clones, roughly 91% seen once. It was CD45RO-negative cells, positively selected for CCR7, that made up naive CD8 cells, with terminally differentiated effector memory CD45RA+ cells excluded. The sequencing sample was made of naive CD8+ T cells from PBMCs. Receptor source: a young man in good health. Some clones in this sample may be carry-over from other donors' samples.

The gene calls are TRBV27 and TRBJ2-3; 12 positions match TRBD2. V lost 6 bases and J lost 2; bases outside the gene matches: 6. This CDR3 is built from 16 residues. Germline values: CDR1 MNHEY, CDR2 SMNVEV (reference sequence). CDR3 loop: CASSKRLAGVTDTQYF. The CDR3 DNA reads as TGTGCCAGCAGCAAGAGACTAGCGGGAGTCACAGATACGCAGTATTTT.

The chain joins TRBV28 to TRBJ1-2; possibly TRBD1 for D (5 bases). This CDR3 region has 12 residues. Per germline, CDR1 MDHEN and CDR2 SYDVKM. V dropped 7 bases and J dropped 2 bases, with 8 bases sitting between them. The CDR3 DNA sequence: TGTGCCAGCAAGGGACCAAACTATGGCTACACCTTC. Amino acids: CASKGPNYGYTF.

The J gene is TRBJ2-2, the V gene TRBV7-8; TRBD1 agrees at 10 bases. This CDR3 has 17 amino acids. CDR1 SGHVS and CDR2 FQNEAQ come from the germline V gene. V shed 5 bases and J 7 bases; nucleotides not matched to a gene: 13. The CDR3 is CASSGDRDRGLLGELFF. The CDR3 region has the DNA TGTGCCAGCAGCGGAGACCGGGACAGGGGTCTGCTCGGGGAGCTGTTTTTT. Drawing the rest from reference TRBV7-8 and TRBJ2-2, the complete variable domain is GAGVSQSPRYKVAKRGQDVALRCDPISGHVSLFWYQQALGQGPEFLTYFQNEAQLDKSGLPSDRFFAERPEGSVSTLKIQRTQQEDSAVYLCASSGDRDRGLLGELFFGEGSRLTVL.

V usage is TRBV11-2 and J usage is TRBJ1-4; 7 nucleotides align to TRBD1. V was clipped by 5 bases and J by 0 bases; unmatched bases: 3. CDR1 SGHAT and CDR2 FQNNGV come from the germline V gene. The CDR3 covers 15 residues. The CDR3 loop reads CASSAGQATNEKLFF. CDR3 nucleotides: TGTGCCAGCAGCGCAGGACAGGCAACTAATGAAAAACTGTTTTTT.

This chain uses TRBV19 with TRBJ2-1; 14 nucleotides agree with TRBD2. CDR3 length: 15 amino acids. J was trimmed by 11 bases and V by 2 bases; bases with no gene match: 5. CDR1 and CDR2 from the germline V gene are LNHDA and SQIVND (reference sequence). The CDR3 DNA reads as TGTGCCAGTAGTATAAGACTAGCGGGAGGGTGGCAGCAGTTCTTC. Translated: CASSIRLAGGWQQFF.

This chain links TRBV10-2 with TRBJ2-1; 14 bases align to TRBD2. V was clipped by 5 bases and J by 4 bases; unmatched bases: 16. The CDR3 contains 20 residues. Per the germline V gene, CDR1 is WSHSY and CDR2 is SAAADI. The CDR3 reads CASSTGGLAGERDPYNEQFF. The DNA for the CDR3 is TGCGCCAGCAGTACGGGGGGACTAGCGGGAGAGCGTGACCCATACAATGAGCAGTTCTTC.

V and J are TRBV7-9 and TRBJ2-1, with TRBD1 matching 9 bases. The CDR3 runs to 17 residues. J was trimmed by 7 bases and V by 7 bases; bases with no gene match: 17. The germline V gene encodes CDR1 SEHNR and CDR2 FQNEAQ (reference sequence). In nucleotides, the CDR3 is TGTGCCAGCACCGAACTCGGGCCCGGGACAGGGAAGAATGAGCAGTTCTTC. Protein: CASTELGPGTGKNEQFF.

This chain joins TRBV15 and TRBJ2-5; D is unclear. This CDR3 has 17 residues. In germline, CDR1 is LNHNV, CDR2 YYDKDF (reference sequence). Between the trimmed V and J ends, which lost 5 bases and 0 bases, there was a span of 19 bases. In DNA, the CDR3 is TGTGCCACCAGCGCAGGCTTCCATGCGACCAACCAAGAGACCCAGTACTTC. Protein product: CATSAGFHATNQETQYF. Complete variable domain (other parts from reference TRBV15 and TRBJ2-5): DAMVIQNPRYQVTQFGKPVTLSCSQTLNHNVMYWYQQKSSQAPKLLFHYYDKDFNNEADTPDNFQSRRPNTSFCFLDIRSPGLGDTAMYLCATSAGFHATNQETQYFGPGTRLLVL.